Listed below are T cell receptor beta chains from one sample, sequenced in a study of early T cells in non-severe SARS-CoV-2 infection. TCRdb redid the calling of the 5' RACE reads with MiXCR, one entry per CDR3 protein. Counted here are under 140,000 distinct CDR3 sequences, around 12% occurring once; the ten biggest clones make up around 4.1%. This material consisted of whole blood, taken at baseline. These receptors came from an adult who was a healthcare worker with PCR-confirmed SARS-CoV-2 infection or an uninfected control (not recorded which). CDR3s include the opening cysteine and the closing phenylalanine or tryptophan. A D gene is named only where the DNA matches it firmly. Not every row has a clone size; where given, it reads once, few, many or a size class.

d_call clone_size j_call v_call cdr3_nt cdr3_aa
TRBD1 NA TRBJ2-6 TRBV19 TGTGCCAGTATTATGACCCCGGGACAGATTAACTCTGGGGCCAACGTCCTGACTTTC CASIMTPGQINSGANVLTF
TRBD2 NA TRBJ2-3 TRBV15 TGTGCCACCAGCAGAGATATTGGGGAGCGGGGATACACAGATACGCAGTATTTT CATSRDIGERGYTDTQYF
TRBD2 NA TRBJ2-7 TRBV4-1 TGCGCCAGCAGCCAAGATAGTTGGCGGGAGACGGCTCGGGAGCAGTACTTC CASSQDSWRETAREQYF
NA NA TRBJ1-2 TRBV6-1 TGTGCCAGCGTCCAAAGGGGGGCGGATTACTATGGCTACACCTTC CASVQRGADYYGYTF
TRBD2 NA TRBJ2-1 TRBV7-9 TGTGCCAGCAGCTCCAGGACTAGCGGGGGTAAAGCGTCCTACAATGAGCAGTTCTTC CASSSRTSGGKASYNEQFF
NA few TRBJ1-1 TRBV28 TGTGCCAGCAGTTTATCAAGACCTGAAGCTTTCTTT CASSLSRPEAFF
NA few TRBJ1-5 TRBV12-3/TRBV12-4 TGTGCCAGCAGTATCGAGGGTATGAGCAATCAGCCCCAGCATTTT CASSIEGMSNQPQHF
NA many TRBJ1-4 TRBV5-1 TGCGCCAGCAGCTCAGTTGCAACTAATGAAAAACTGTTTTTT CASSSVATNEKLFF
NA NA TRBJ1-1 TRBV6-1 TGTGCCAGCAGCGCCAGGGGCCGCGCTGAAGCTTTCTTT CASSARGRAEAFF
NA NA TRBJ2-2 TRBV28 TGTGCCAGCGGGACACGGAACACCGGGGAGCTGTTTTTT CASGTRNTGELFF
NA NA TRBJ1-2 TRBV28 TGTGCCAGCAGTTTACCCTTTTACCAGACCCTAGGCTACACCTTC CASSLPFYQTLGYTF
NA few TRBJ2-7 TRBV6-1 TGTGCCAGCAGTCCTGGACAGGGAGGGGAGCAGTACTTC CASSPGQGGEQYF
NA NA TRBJ2-2 TRBV10-1 TGCGCCAGCAGTGGAATGGCGTCGGCCGGGGAGCTGTTTTTT CASSGMASAGELFF
NA many TRBJ2-7 TRBV11-2 TGTGCCAGCAGCTTAGATCCACAGGGAACCTACGAGCAGTACTTC CASSLDPQGTYEQYF
NA many TRBJ2-7 TRBV6-5 TGTGCCAGCAACCCTCAAGGGGCTCCGGGACTGACTTACGAGCAGTACTTC CASNPQGAPGLTYEQYF
TRBD1 few TRBJ1-1 TRBV6-5 TGTGCCAGCAGATGGGACAGGGGAAGGAACACTGAAGCTTTCTTT CASRWDRGRNTEAFF
TRBD2 few TRBJ2-3 TRBV2 TGTGCCAGCAGTGGGGGGCTAGCGGGAGCAGATACGCAGTATTTT CASSGGLAGADTQYF
TRBD1 few TRBJ1-5 TRBV2 TGTGCCAGCAGTGGGGACAGGGATCAGCCCCAGCATTTT CASSGDRDQPQHF
NA NA TRBJ1-1 TRBV7-9 TGTGCCAGCAGCGCCGAATCGTGGACTGAAGCTTTCTTT CASSAESWTEAFF
TRBD2 many TRBJ2-3 TRBV9 TGTGCCAGCACCAGAGCGGGGGGGTTCACAGATACGCAGTATTTT CASTRAGGFTDTQYF
NA NA TRBJ2-3 TRBV5-6 TGTGCCAGCAGCTTGGCTCGAGACATGGGGCGAACAGATACGCAGTATTTT CASSLARDMGRTDTQYF
NA NA TRBJ2-2 TRBV12-3/TRBV12-4 TGTGCCAGCAGTTTAGTTAATAGGGCCGGGGAGCTGTTTTTT CASSLVNRAGELFF
NA few TRBJ2-3 TRBV7-2 TGTGCCAGCAGCCCAACCACCTACACAGATACGCAGTATTTT CASSPTTYTDTQYF
NA NA TRBJ2-2 TRBV11-1 TGTGCCAGCAGCTTTGGGACTGAGAACACCGGGGAGCTGTTTTTT CASSFGTENTGELFF
TRBD1 few TRBJ1-4 TRBV28 TGTGCCAGCAGATTACGGGGGACAGGTCGGAATGAAAAACTGTTTTTT CASRLRGTGRNEKLFF
TRBD2 NA TRBJ2-7 TRBV11-2 TGTGCCAGCAGCTTGATGCGGGAGGGCTACGAGCAGTACTTC CASSLMREGYEQYF
NA few TRBJ1-6 TRBV2 TGTGCCACCCTTTTGGGGGAGGGGAATTCACCCCTCCACTTT CATLLGEGNSPLHF
NA few TRBJ1-2 TRBV6-2/TRBV6-3 TGTGCCAGCAGTCCCGCAGGGAACTATGGCTACACCTTC CASSPAGNYGYTF
NA NA TRBJ1-2 TRBV21-1 TGTGCCAGCAGCAAAGAAGGGGACAGGGCGAACTATGGCTACACCTTC CASSKEGDRANYGYTF
NA many TRBJ1-5 TRBV12-3/TRBV12-4 TGTGCCAGCACCTACGGGACACTCAATCAGCCCCAGCATTTT CASTYGTLNQPQHF
NA few TRBJ1-5 TRBV18 TGTGCCAGCTCATCTGGGGGGGGTCAGCCCCAGCATTTT CASSSGGGQPQHF
NA many TRBJ1-1 TRBV5-1 TGCGCCAGCAGCTTGGCCGGGACATACACTGAAGCTTTCTTT CASSLAGTYTEAFF
TRBD2 few TRBJ2-7 TRBV18 TGTGCCAGCTCTCCGAGCGGGAGGGCCGGCTACGAGCAGTACTTC CASSPSGRAGYEQYF
NA NA TRBJ2-5 TRBV7-2 TGTGCCAGCAGCTCCCTAGGGGCGGGGCACCCCCCAGAGACCCAGTACTTC CASSSLGAGHPPETQYF
TRBD2 NA TRBJ2-1 TRBV27 TGTGCCAGCAGCCGACCGGGACTAGGGGACAATGAGCAGTTCTTC CASSRPGLGDNEQFF
TRBD1 few TRBJ1-5 TRBV20-1 TGCAGTGCCCCCGGGACAGGGGCCTATCAGCCCCAGCATTTT CSAPGTGAYQPQHF
TRBD1 NA TRBJ2-3 TRBV20-1 TGCAGTGCTAGCACAGGGGGCACAGATACGCAGTATTTT CSASTGGTDTQYF
TRBD1 few TRBJ1-5 TRBV20-1 TGCAGTGCTAGAACCGACAGGGACAATCAGCCCCAGCATTTT CSARTDRDNQPQHF
TRBD2 NA TRBJ2-7 TRBV4-1 TGCGCCAGCAGCCAAGATGCCAGGGAGGGAGAGCAGTACTTC CASSQDAREGEQYF
NA many TRBJ1-1 TRBV7-2 TGTGCCAGCAGCCCAGCCGGGGTCACTGAAGCTTTCTTT CASSPAGVTEAFF
NA few TRBJ2-7 TRBV20-1 TGCAGTGCTCCCCTGGGGAGGCACGAGCAGTACTTC CSAPLGRHEQYF
NA NA TRBJ1-3 TRBV30 TGTGCCTGGAGCCCATCATGGGGCAGCGAAATTAACTCTGGAAACACCATATATTTT CAWSPSWGSEINSGNTIYF
NA few TRBJ1-1 TRBV5-1 TGCGCCAGCAGCCCCCGGGACAATACTGAAGCTTTCTTT CASSPRDNTEAFF
NA few TRBJ1-4 TRBV21-1 TGTGCCATCGGAACAGTATTTAATGAAAAACTGTTTTTT CAIGTVFNEKLFF
TRBD1 few TRBJ1-5 TRBV6-1 TGTGCCAGCATGGACCGGGACAGGGCCATTCAGCCCCAGCATTTT CASMDRDRAIQPQHF
NA few TRBJ1-3 TRBV12-3/TRBV12-4 TGTGCCAGCAGTTTTACAGGGATAAACACCATATATTTT CASSFTGINTIYF
TRBD1 many TRBJ2-7 TRBV6-6 TGTGCCAGCAGTTACGGACAGGGGGGTTACGAGCAGTACTTC CASSYGQGGYEQYF
TRBD2 few TRBJ2-2 TRBV5-6 TGTGCCAGCAGCCTTTTAACTAGCGGGAGCGGGGCCGGGGAGCTGTTTTTT CASSLLTSGSGAGELFF